This passage covers 14 T cell receptor beta chains from one sample sequenced in a study of identical twins (dated by TCRdb to between 2015 and 2016). Library method: 5' RACE. The listed sequencing device is Illumina HiSeq 2000. TCRdb ran its own pipeline on the public reads, namely fastp trimming at Q25 and MiXCR clone calling, and kept in-frame beta chains. CDR3 protein duplicates are merged, each entry listing the most common genes and DNA. The sample records roughly 770,000 distinct CDR3 sequences, roughly 20% of which are singletons. The ten largest clonotypes hold roughly 14% of the sample. These data are also associated with another study on T cells expressing NK-cell markers.

The sequenced material came from PBMCs. Receptors were obtained from a woman between 18 and 29 years old in good health.

This clonotype turned up a few times. The rearrangement uses TRBV7-2 and TRBJ2-7; D is undetermined. The CDR3 consists of 13 residues. Trimming pared 2 bases from V and 2 bases from J, leaving 7 bases between. Germline assignment: CDR1 SGHTA and CDR2 FQGNSA. Here the CDR3 DNA reads TGTGCCAGCAGCTTACGGAGAGCCTACGAGCAGTACTTC. As protein: CASSLRRAYEQYF.

The chain is built from TRBV20-1 and TRBJ1-5, with TRBD1 matching 8 bases. Trimming cost V 6 bases and J 4 bases; bases outside gene matches: 8. The CDR3 is 14 amino acids. The germline V gene encodes CDR1 DFQATT and CDR2 SNEGSKA (reference sequence). CDR3 protein: CSAGKGQANQPQHF. The CDR3, as DNA: TGCAGTGCCGGGAAGGGACAGGCAAATCAGCCCCAGCATTTT.

The genes are TRBV11-2 and TRBJ2-7, with unresolved D. The CDR3 runs 13 residues. Germline values: CDR1 SGHAT, CDR2 FQNNGV. The V end lost 5 bases, the J end lost 4 bases, and 12 bases lay between the germline ends. The CDR3 spells CASSLSAEYEQYF. CDR3 nucleotides: TGTGCCAGCAGCCTCAGCGCAGAATACGAGCAGTACTTC.

This clonotype was counted ten times or more. The V call is TRBV6-2 or TRBV6-3, the J call TRBJ2-1; 9 bases are a match to TRBD2. Germline V gene sequence: CDR1 MNHEY, CDR2 SVGEGT. This CDR3 is 14 amino acids long. Trimming took 7 bases from V and 5 from J; bases not matched to a gene: 6. CDR3 in DNA: TGTGCCAGCACCCTAGCGGGACTTCACAATGAGCAGTTCTTC. Its translation: CASTLAGLHNEQFF.

This clonotype appeared a few times. The DNA for the CDR3 is TGTGCCAGCAGCGTAGGAACAGCGTGGGAGCAGTACTTC. Protein product: CASSVGTAWEQYF. J is TRBJ2-7 and V is TRBV9; D unclear. The germline V and J ends were trimmed by 0 bases and 7 bases, with 11 bases remaining between them. CDR1 is SGDLS, CDR2 YYNGEE, per germline. This CDR3 is 13 amino acids long.

Of note for this clonotype: At one end the junction does not follow the germline gene, possibly because of a read error. The chain employs TRBV5-5 and TRBJ2-7; either TRBD1 or TRBD2 may supply D (5 bases each). The CDR3 has 13 amino acids. In germline, CDR1 is SGHKS, CDR2 YYEKEE (reference sequence). Written as DNA, the CDR3 is TGTGCCATCAGCTTTGGGGACCTCTGCGAGCAGTACTTC. This sequence encodes CAISFGDLCEQYF. Full variable domain (rest looked up from reference TRBV5-5 and TRBJ2-7): DAGVTQSPTHLIKTRGQQVTLRCSPISGHKSVSWYQQVLGQGPQFIFQYYEKEERGRGNFPDRFSARQFPNYSSELNVNALLLGDSALYLCAISFGDLCEQYFGPGTRLTVT.

This sequence joins TRBV5-1 and TRBJ1-2; perhaps TRBD1 as D (5 bases). Germline CDR1 reads SGHRS; CDR2 reads YFSETQ. Trimming cost V 4 bases and J 3 bases, with 13 bases left between them. This CDR3 is 14 amino acids long. CDR3 loop: CASSGDVDYYGYTF. The CDR3 nucleotides read TGCGCCAGCAGCGGGGACGTCGATTACTATGGCTACACCTTC.

This clonotype was seen more than once but under ten times. The chain is built from TRBV5-1 and TRBJ2-3, with D perhaps TRBD2 (6 bases). Trimming shortened V by 7 bases and J by 5 bases, and 17 bases separated the two germline ends. Germline V lookup: CDR1 SGHRS, CDR2 YFSETQ. CDR3 length: 14 residues. This CDR3 is CASRIWGEVDTQYF. The CDR3 DNA reads as TGCGCCAGCCGGATATGGGGGGAAGTAGATACGCAGTATTTT.

The gene calls are TRBV14 and TRBJ2-7; D is uncertain. CDR3 length: 14 amino acids. The germline V gene has CDR1 SGHDN and CDR2 FVKESK. The ends were cut back, 1 base at V and 5 bases at J, with 12 bases in the middle. CDR3 nucleotides: TGTGCCAGCAGCCAAGCGGGTCCGCTTGACGAGCAGTACTTC. This gives the protein CASSQAGPLDEQYF.

This clonotype showed up just a few times. The CDR3 coding sequence is TGTGCCAGCAGCTTACCCCAGAGCACAGATACGCAGTATTTT. It is translated as CASSLPQSTDTQYF. The chain couples TRBV7-9 to TRBJ2-3, with unresolved D. V was shortened by 2 bases and J by 0 bases, with 6 bases between the two germline ends. This CDR3 spans 14 amino acids. Germline V lookup: CDR1 SEHNR, CDR2 FQNEAQ (reference sequence).

This clonotype was counted a few times. V is TRBV9 and J is TRBJ1-2; 7 bases are a match to TRBD1. The CDR3 covers 14 residues. The V and J ends lost 3 bases and 2 bases, in that order; junction bases with no gene match: 4. Germline loops: CDR1 SGDLS, CDR2 YYNGEE. CDR3 DNA: TGTGCCAGCAGCGCGCCGGGACAGAACTATGGCTACACCTTC. It codes for CASSAPGQNYGYTF.

The chain is built from TRBV14 and TRBJ2-3; D call uncertain. Germline assignment: CDR1 SGHDN and CDR2 FVKESK. This CDR3 contains 12 residues. Trimming took off 4 bases at V and 8 bases at J, with 10 bases between the two ends. CDR3 DNA: TGTGCCAGCAGCCGGGTGAGTCGTACGCAGTATTTT. Encoded protein: CASSRVSRTQYF.

This clonotype was recorded a few times. The chain combines TRBV7-9 with TRBJ2-2; D could derive from TRBD1 or TRBD2 (5 bases each). Between the trimmed V and J ends, which lost 3 bases and 9 bases, there was a span of 17 bases. The CDR3 covers 15 residues. Germline V gene sequence: CDR1 SEHNR, CDR2 FQNEAQ (reference sequence). CDR3 nucleotide sequence: TGTGCCAGCAGCTTCGGGGACCGCGCTGACCGGGAGCTGTTTTTT. It specifies CASSFGDRADRELFF.

V usage is TRBV7-9 and J usage is TRBJ2-1; D is possibly TRBD1 (6 bases). Trimming shortened V by 2 bases and J by 7 bases, and 9 bases separated the two germline ends. Germline V CDR1 and CDR2: SEHNR, FQNEAQ (reference sequence). The CDR3 covers 13 residues. The CDR3, as DNA: TGTGCCAGCAGCTTACCCCAGGGGAATGAGCAGTTCTTC. This sequence encodes CASSLPQGNEQFF.